The 21 T cell receptor beta chains given below trace back to one sample, sequenced in a study of cytomegalovirus exposure and HLA in healthy donors. PCR used 60 Vbeta primers and 13 Jbeta primers. Libraries were prepared by immunoSEQ multiplex PCR; TCRdb keeps only in-frame clonotypes and omits some of them. This table holds over 150,000 clones, about 68% found once. Sequencing was carried out using PBMCs. The receptors stem from a man younger than 30 in good health and CMV-seronegative.

The chain combines TRBV6-4 with TRBJ2-3, with D perhaps TRBD2 (5 bases). The CDR3 is 14 residues long. V lost 4 bases to trimming and J lost 0 bases, with 8 bases between them. Germline V gene lookup returns CDR1 MRHNA and CDR2 SNTAGT. The DNA of the CDR3 is TGTGCCAGCAGTGCGGGGATTAGCACAGATACGCAGTATTTT. Protein: CASSAGISTDTQYF.

The chain employs TRBV5-1 and TRBJ1-1; a weak D match, TRBD1 (6 bases). The CDR3 is 16 residues long. V was shortened by 0 bases and J by 6 bases, with 18 bases between the two germline ends. CDR1 and CDR2 (germline): SGHRS, YFSETQ. In nucleotides, the CDR3 is TGCGCCAGCAGCTTGGGCGGGGGGCCCTCTCGGGCTGAAGCTTTCTTT. This sequence encodes CASSLGGGPSRAEAFF.

J is TRBJ2-1 and V is TRBV6-5; 7 bases are shared with TRBD2. The V gene end was trimmed by 10 bases and the J gene end by 5 bases; junction bases not matched to a gene: 14. Per germline, CDR1 MNHEY and CDR2 SVGAGI. CDR3 length equals 15 residues. Written as DNA, the CDR3 is TGTGCCACCCTAATGAGGGGAGGGGTACACAATGAGCAGTTCTTC. Translating it yields CATLMRGGVHNEQFF.

This sequence joins TRBV6-1 and TRBJ2-3; the match to TRBD2 covers 7 bases. CDR3 length equals 14 residues. Germline loops: CDR1 MNHNS, CDR2 SASEGT. Trimming at V came to 5 bases and at J to 2 bases, leaving 4 bases not matched to a gene. This CDR3 reads CASSPRDYTDTQYF. The CDR3 nucleotides are TGTGCCAGCAGTCCCCGGGACTACACAGATACGCAGTATTTT.

The chain links TRBV10-3 to TRBJ2-1; 11 bases match TRBD2. The CDR3 covers 15 residues. From germline, CDR1 is ENHRY and CDR2 SYGVKD. V shed 6 bases and J 4 bases; nucleotides not matched to a gene: 5. Here the CDR3 reads CAISPGTSGYNEQFF. The CDR3 region has the DNA TGTGCCATCAGCCCCGGGACTAGCGGTTACAATGAGCAGTTCTTC.

This chain joins TRBV7-2 and TRBJ2-2; 7 nucleotides line up with TRBD2. From germline, CDR1 is SGHTA and CDR2 FQGNSA. The length of the CDR3 is 17 residues. Trimming took 1 base from V and 7 from J; bases not matched to a gene: 12. CDR3 residues: CASSLGSGRERGGELFF. CDR3 nucleotide sequence: TGTGCCAGCAGCTTAGGATCTGGGCGGGAGCGTGGCGGGGAGCTGTTTTTT.

This rearrangement joins TRBV27 to TRBJ1-2, with D tentatively TRBD1 (5 bases). The germline V gene encodes CDR1 MNHEY and CDR2 SMNVEV (reference sequence). This CDR3 contains 14 residues. The V end lost 5 bases, the J end lost 2 bases, and 12 bases lay between the germline ends. The CDR3 loop reads CASSPAGFNYGYTF. The DNA of the CDR3 is TGTGCCAGCAGTCCCGCAGGGTTCAACTATGGCTACACCTTC.

The rearrangement joins TRBV6-5 to TRBJ2-1; 7 bases match TRBD2. The V segment lost 0 bases and the J segment 5 bases; nucleotides outside the gene matches: 7. The CDR3 contains 16 residues. Germline V gene lookup returns CDR1 MNHEY and CDR2 SVGAGI. The CDR3 region is CASSYSVSGQNNEQFF. The CDR3 DNA reads as TGTGCCAGCAGTTACTCGGTTAGCGGGCAGAACAATGAGCAGTTCTTC.

The gene calls are TRBV28 and TRBJ1-4, with D tentatively TRBD1 (5 bases). CDR3 length: 14 residues. V dropped 8 bases and J dropped 11 bases, with 21 bases sitting between them. The germline V gene encodes CDR1 MDHEN and CDR2 SYDVKM. CDR3 amino acids: CASSSTGDHQKLFF. The CDR3, as DNA: TGTGCCAGCTCCTCAACGGGGGATCATCAGAAACTGTTTTTT.

The genes are TRBV10-1 and TRBJ2-7; 10 bases agree with TRBD1. CDR1 WNHNN and CDR2 SYGVQD come from the germline V gene (reference sequence). This CDR3 is built from 15 residues. Unmatched junction bases numbered 9, after V lost 6 bases and J lost 4 bases. The CDR3 region has the DNA TGCGCCAGCAGCAACGGGACAGGGGTGGCTTACGAGCAGTACTTC. As protein: CASSNGTGVAYEQYF.

The chain has TRBV5-8 and TRBJ2-3; 9 bases are shared with TRBD2. The V gene end was trimmed by 6 bases and the J gene end by 8 bases; junction bases not matched to a gene: 7. This CDR3 has 13 amino acids. Germline CDR1 reads SGHTS; CDR2 reads YDEGEE. CDR3 sequence: CASTAGGLGTQYF. DNA for the CDR3: TGTGCCAGCACGGCGGGAGGGCTCGGTACGCAGTATTTT.

The V and J genes are TRBV4-1 and TRBJ2-2; D possibly corresponds to TRBD1 (7 bases). In germline, CDR1 is MGHRA, CDR2 YSYEKL. This CDR3 is 16 amino acids long. Trimming stripped 5 bases from V and 2 bases from J, with 15 bases between. The CDR3 reads CASSGGGTANTGELFF. In DNA form, the CDR3 reads TGCGCCAGCAGCGGAGGAGGGACAGCTAACACCGGGGAGCTGTTTTTT.

This sequence joins TRBV27 and TRBJ2-7; 9 bases map to TRBD1. Per germline, CDR1 MNHEY and CDR2 SMNVEV (reference sequence). This CDR3 region has 13 residues. Losses at the gene ends were 4 bases for V and 7 bases for J; bases not matched to a gene: 5. The CDR3 reads CASSWTGAWEQYF. CDR3 nucleotide sequence: TGTGCCAGCAGTTGGACAGGGGCCTGGGAGCAGTACTTC.

The rearrangement joins TRBV9 to TRBJ2-2, with 9 positions matching TRBD2. The CDR3 has 17 residues. After removal of 0 bases from V and 3 bases from J, the junction contained 6 bases not matched to a gene. Germline CDR1 and CDR2: SGDLS and YYNGEE. The CDR3 sequence: CASSVEAASGDTGELFF. The DNA of the CDR3 is TGTGCCAGCAGCGTAGAGGCGGCTAGCGGGGACACCGGGGAGCTGTTTTTT.

The chain links TRBV7-2 to TRBJ1-3; no reliable D call. The CDR3 is 15 residues long. Trimming took 5 bases from V and 6 from J, leaving 17 bases between them. CDR1 and CDR2 (germline): SGHTA, FQGNSA. CDR3 loop: CASSTSSGPQNTIYF. The DNA of the CDR3 is TGTGCCAGCAGCACCTCCTCGGGTCCCCAAAACACCATATATTTT.

The chain couples TRBV6-5 to TRBJ2-7, with 10 nucleotides matching TRBD1. The CDR3 has 14 residues. Germline assignment: CDR1 MNHEY and CDR2 SVGAGI. J lost 2 bases, V lost 6 bases, and 4 bases had no gene match. This CDR3 is CASRRDRGAYEQYF. Here the CDR3 DNA reads TGTGCCAGCAGAAGGGACAGGGGAGCCTACGAGCAGTACTTC.

This clone showed up just once. V is TRBV28 and J is TRBJ1-5; TRBD1 agrees at 9 bases. V shed 3 bases, J shed 2 bases, and the junction held 5 bases outside the gene matches. The V gene's germline CDR1 is MDHEN and CDR2 SYDVKM. The CDR3 length is 16 residues. CDR3 sequence: CASSLGDRDGNQPQHF. The CDR3 DNA follows: TGTGCCAGCAGTTTGGGGGACAGGGATGGCAATCAGCCCCAGCATTTT.

This chain joins TRBV7-8 and TRBJ2-1; D may be TRBD2 (6 bases). There are 14 residues in the CDR3. CDR1 and CDR2 (germline): SGHVS, FQNEAQ. Trimming shortened V by 4 bases and J by 6 bases, and 13 bases separated the two germline ends. This CDR3 reads CASSSKGSGNEQFF. The DNA of the CDR3 is TGTGCCAGCAGCTCGAAGGGTAGCGGCAATGAGCAGTTCTTC.

The chain links TRBV2 to TRBJ2-7; D remains unclear. In germline, CDR1 is SNHLY, CDR2 FYNNEI. The CDR3 is 12 residues long. The V gene lost 6 bases and the J gene lost 3 bases, with 9 bases spanning the gap. The CDR3 region has the DNA TGTGCCAGCAGCTTCCTAGTCTACGAGCAGTACTTC. This gives the protein CASSFLVYEQYF.

In its sample, this clone was seen a few times. The chain combines TRBV9 with TRBJ2-7, with 8 positions matching TRBD2. Germline V gene sequence: CDR1 SGDLS, CDR2 YYNGEE. The CDR3 extends over 13 amino acids. Trimming removed 3 bases from V and 7 bases from J; junction bases left unmatched: 6. The DNA for the CDR3 is TGTGCCAGCAGCGACGGGGGGGCGGAAGAGCAGTACTTC. This codes for CASSDGGAEEQYF. Looking up the rest from reference TRBV9 and TRBJ2-7 gives the full variable domain: DSGVTQTPKHLITATGQRVTLRCSPRSGDLSVYWYQQSLDQGLQFLIQYYNGEERAKGNILERFSAQQFPDLHSELNLSSLELGDSALYFCASSDGGAEEQYFGPGTRLTVT.

The chain employs TRBV19 and TRBJ1-2; a possible D gene is TRBD1 (5 bases). Germline V CDR1 and CDR2: LNHDA, SQIVND (reference sequence). V dropped 8 bases and J dropped 6 bases, with 16 bases sitting between them. This CDR3 has 13 residues. The CDR3 loop reads CASLRRGGNGYTF. CDR3 coding DNA: TGTGCCAGTCTTCGCCGGGGCGGGAATGGCTACACCTTC.